This T cell receptor beta chain was captured by sequencing in a study of blood T cell repertoires in COVID-19. About the research overall: The origin of the acute and convalescent COVID-19 samples was the United States, Italy and Spain.

Original analysis: Amplified reference gene primers provided the basis for estimating nucleated cell counts. Produced via immunoSEQ multiplex PCR; TCRdb's table is partial and in-frame only. V, J and clone size are those of that table, while D and trimming were read from the DNA. Counted here are about 220,000 clones, 88% occurring once; the ten biggest clones make up 2.6%. The TCR sequence derives from a woman in her twenties or thirties who had recovered from COVID-19. The sequenced sample consisted of PBMCs or T cells enriched from blood (not recorded which).

The CDR3 protein is CASSYSSRNEQFF. The CDR3 coding sequence is TGTGCCAGCAGTTACTCTAGCCGCAATGAGCAGTTCTTC. The chain recombines TRBV6-5 with TRBJ2-1; D gene uncertain. V was cut by 0 bases and J by 6 bases, with 6 bases left in between. The CDR3 covers 13 residues. Germline V CDR1 and CDR2: MNHEY, SVGAGI.